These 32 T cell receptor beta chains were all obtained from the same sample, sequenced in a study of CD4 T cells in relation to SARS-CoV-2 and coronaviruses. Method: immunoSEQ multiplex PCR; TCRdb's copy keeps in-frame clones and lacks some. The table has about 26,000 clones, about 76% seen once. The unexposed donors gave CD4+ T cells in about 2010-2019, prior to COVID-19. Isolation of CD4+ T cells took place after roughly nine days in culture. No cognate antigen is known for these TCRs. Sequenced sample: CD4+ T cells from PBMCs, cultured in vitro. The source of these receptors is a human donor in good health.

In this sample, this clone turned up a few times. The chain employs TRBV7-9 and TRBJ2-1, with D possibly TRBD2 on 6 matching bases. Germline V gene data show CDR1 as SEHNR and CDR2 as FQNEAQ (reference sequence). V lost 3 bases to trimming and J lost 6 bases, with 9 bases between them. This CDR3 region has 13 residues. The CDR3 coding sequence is TGTGCCAGCAGCTTTCTAGCGATCAATGAGCAGTTCTTC. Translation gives CASSFLAINEQFF.

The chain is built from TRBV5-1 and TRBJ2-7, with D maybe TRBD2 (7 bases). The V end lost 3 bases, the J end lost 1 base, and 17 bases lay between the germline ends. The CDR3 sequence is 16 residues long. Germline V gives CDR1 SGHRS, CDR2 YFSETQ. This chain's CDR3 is CASSYSGRGPSYEQYF. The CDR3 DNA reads TGCGCCAGCAGCTATTCGGGGCGGGGGCCATCCTACGAGCAGTACTTC.

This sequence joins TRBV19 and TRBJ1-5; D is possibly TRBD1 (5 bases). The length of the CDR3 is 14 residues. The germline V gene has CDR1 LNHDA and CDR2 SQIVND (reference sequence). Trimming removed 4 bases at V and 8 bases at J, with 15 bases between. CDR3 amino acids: CASSTGPTGEPQHF. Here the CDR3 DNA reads TGTGCCAGTAGTACGGGACCTACGGGTGAGCCCCAGCATTTT.

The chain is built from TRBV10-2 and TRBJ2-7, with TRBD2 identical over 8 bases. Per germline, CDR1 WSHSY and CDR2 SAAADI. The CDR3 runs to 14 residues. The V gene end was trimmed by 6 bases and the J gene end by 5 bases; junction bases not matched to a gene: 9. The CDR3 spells CASREGLEMDEQYF. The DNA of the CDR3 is TGCGCCAGCAGGGAGGGACTAGAAATGGACGAGCAGTACTTC.

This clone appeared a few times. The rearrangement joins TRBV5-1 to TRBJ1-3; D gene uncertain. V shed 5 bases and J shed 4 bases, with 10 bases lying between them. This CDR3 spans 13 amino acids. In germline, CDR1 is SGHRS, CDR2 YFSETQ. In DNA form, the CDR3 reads TGCGCCAGCAGTGGCGGAGCGGGAAACACCATATATTTT. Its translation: CASSGGAGNTIYF.

CDR3 region: CASGLVLGAAYNEQFF. In nucleotides, the CDR3 is TGTGCTAGTGGTTTGGTACTCGGGGCAGCTTACAATGAGCAGTTCTTC. V is TRBV12-5 and J is TRBJ2-1; D may match TRBD1 or TRBD2 (5 bases each). The germline V gene has CDR1 LGHNT and CDR2 FRNRAP. The V end lost 0 bases, the J end lost 4 bases, and 13 bases lay between the germline ends. The CDR3 runs 16 residues. The full variable domain, rest sourced from reference TRBV12-5 and TRBJ2-1, is DARVTQTPRHKVTEMGQEVTMRCQPILGHNTVFWYRQTMMQGLELLAYFRNRAPLDDSGMPKDRFSAEMPDATLATLKIQPSEPRDSAVYFCASGLVLGAAYNEQFFGPGTRLTVL.

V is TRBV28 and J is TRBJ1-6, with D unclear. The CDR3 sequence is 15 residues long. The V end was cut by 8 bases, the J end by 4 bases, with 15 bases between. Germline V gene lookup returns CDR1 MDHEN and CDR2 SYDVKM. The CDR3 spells CASVTATRYNSPLHF. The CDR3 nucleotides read TGTGCCAGCGTCACAGCCACAAGGTATAATTCACCCCTCCACTTT.

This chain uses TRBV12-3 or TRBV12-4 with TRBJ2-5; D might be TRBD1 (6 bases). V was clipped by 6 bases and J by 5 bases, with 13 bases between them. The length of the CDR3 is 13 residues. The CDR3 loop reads CASRWQGSETQYF. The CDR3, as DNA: TGTGCCAGCAGGTGGCAGGGGTCGGAGACCCAGTACTTC.

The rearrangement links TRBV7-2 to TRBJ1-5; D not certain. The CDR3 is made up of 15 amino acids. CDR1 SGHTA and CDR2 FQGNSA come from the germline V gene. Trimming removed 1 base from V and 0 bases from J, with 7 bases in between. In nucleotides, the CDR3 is TGTGCCAGCAGCTTAGTCCCGAATAGCAATCAGCCCCAGCATTTT. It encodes CASSLVPNSNQPQHF.

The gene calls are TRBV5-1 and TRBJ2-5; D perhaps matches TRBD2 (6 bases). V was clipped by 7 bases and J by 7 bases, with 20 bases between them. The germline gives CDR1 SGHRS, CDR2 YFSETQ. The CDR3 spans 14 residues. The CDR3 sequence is CASVPSGGIGTQYF. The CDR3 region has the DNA TGCGCCAGCGTACCCTCCGGCGGGATCGGGACCCAGTACTTC.

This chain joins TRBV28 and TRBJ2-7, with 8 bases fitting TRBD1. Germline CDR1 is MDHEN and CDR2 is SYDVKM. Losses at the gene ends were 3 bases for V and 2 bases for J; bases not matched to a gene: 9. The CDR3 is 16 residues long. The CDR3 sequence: CASSLSTGGRTYEQYF. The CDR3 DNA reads TGTGCCAGCAGTTTGTCCACAGGGGGTAGGACCTACGAGCAGTACTTC. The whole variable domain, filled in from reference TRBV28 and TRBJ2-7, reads DVKVTQSSRYLVKRTGEKVFLECVQDMDHENMFWYRQDPGLGLRLIYFSYDVKMKEKGDIPEGYSVSREKKERFSLILESASTNQTSMYLCASSLSTGGRTYEQYFGPGTRLTVT.

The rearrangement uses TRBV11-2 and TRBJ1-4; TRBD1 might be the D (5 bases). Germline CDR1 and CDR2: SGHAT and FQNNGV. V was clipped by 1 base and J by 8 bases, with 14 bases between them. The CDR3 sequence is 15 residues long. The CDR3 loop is CASSLGVQGREKLFF. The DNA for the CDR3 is TGTGCCAGCAGCTTAGGAGTTCAGGGTAGGGAAAAACTGTTTTTT.

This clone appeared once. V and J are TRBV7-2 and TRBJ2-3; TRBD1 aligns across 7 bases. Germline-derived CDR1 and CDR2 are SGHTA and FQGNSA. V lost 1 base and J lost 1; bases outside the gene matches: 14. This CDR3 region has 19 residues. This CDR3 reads CASSLVGTGASVGTDTQYF. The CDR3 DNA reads TGTGCCAGCAGCTTAGTAGGTACAGGGGCGTCTGTGGGCACAGATACGCAGTATTTT. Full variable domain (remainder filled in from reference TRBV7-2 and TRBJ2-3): GAGVSQSPSNKVTEKGKDVELRCDPISGHTALYWYRQSLGQGLEFLIYFQGNSAPDKSGLPSDRFSAERTGGSVSTLTIQRTQQEDSAVYLCASSLVGTGASVGTDTQYFGPGTRLTVL.

Here the CDR3 reads CASLGAGGYEQYF. CDR3 nucleotides: TGTGCCAGCTTGGGGGCTGGGGGCTACGAGCAGTACTTC. V usage is TRBV12-3 or TRBV12-4 and J usage is TRBJ2-7, with a possible D match to TRBD1 (6 bases). V was cut by 8 bases and J by 3 bases, with 14 bases left in between. This CDR3 is built from 13 residues.

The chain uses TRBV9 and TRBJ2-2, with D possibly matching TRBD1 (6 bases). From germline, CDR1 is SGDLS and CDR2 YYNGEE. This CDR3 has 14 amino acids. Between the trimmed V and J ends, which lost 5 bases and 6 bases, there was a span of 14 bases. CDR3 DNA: TGTGCCAGCAGGACAGGTGGGACATCCGGGGAGCTGTTTTTT. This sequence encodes CASRTGGTSGELFF.

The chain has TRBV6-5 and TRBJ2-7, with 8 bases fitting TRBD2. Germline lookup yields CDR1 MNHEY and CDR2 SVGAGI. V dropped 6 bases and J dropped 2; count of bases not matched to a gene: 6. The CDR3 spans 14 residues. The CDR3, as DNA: TGTGCCAGCAGCTCACTAGCGGAGGCCTACGAGCAGTACTTC. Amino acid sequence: CASSSLAEAYEQYF.

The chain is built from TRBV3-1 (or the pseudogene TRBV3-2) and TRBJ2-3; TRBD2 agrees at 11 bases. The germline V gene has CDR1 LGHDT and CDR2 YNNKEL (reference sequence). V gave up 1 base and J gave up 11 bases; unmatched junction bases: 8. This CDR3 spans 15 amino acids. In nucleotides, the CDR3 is TGTGCCAGCAGCCAAGTTACTAGCGGGGGTCCCGGGCAGTATTTT. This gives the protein CASSQVTSGGPGQYF.

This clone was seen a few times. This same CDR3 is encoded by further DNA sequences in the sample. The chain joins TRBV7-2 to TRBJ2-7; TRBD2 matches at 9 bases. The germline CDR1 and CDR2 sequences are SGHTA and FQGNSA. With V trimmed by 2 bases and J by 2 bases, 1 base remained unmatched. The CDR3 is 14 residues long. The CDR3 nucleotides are TGTGCCAGCAGCTTACCTAGCGGGGCCTACGAGCAGTACTTC. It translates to CASSLPSGAYEQYF.

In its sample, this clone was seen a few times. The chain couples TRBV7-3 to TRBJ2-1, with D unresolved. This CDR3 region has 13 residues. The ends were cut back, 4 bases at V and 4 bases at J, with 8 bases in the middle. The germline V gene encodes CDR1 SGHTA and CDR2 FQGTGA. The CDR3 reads CASSSPLYNEQFF. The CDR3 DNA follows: TGTGCCAGCAGCTCCCCCTTGTACAATGAGCAGTTCTTC.

CDR3 DNA sequence: TGTGCCAGCCGCGAGGGAGGTACAGATACGCAGTATTTT. Its protein product is CASREGGTDTQYF. The rearrangement links TRBV18 to TRBJ2-3; TRBD2 might be the D (6 bases). The germline V gene has CDR1 KGHSH and CDR2 LQKENI. CDR3 length equals 13 residues. With 8 bases removed from V and 3 bases from J, the gap between germline ends came to 12 bases.

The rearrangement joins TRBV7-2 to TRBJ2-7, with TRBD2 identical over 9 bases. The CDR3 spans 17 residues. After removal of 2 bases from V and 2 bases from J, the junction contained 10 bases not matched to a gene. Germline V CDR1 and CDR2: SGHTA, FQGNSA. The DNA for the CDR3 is TGTGCCAGCAGCTTAAAAGGTTCTAGCGGGAAGACCTACGAGCAGTACTTC. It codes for CASSLKGSSGKTYEQYF. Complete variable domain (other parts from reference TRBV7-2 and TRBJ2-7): GAGVSQSPSNKVTEKGKDVELRCDPISGHTALYWYRQSLGQGLEFLIYFQGNSAPDKSGLPSDRFSAERTGGSVSTLTIQRTQQEDSAVYLCASSLKGSSGKTYEQYFGPGTRLTVT.

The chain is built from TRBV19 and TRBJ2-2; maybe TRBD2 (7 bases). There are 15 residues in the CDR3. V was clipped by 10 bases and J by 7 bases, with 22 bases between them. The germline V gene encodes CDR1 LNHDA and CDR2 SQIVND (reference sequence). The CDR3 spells CATRRSGGGGGELFF. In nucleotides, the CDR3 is TGTGCCACCCGTCGATCGGGCGGGGGCGGCGGGGAGCTGTTTTTT.

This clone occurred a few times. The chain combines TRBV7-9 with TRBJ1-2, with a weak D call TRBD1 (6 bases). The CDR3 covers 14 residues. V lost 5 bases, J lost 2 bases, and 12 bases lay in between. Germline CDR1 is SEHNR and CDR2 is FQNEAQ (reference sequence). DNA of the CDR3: TGTGCCAGCAGCCGCCAGGGGTTAAACTATGGCTACACCTTC. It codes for CASSRQGLNYGYTF.

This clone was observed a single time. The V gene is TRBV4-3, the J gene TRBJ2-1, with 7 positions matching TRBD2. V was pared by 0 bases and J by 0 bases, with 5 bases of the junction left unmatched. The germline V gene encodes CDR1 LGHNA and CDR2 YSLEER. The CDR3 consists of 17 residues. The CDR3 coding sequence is TGCGCCAGCAGCCAAGATACCCTAGCGGTCTCCTACAATGAGCAGTTCTTC. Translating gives CASSQDTLAVSYNEQFF.

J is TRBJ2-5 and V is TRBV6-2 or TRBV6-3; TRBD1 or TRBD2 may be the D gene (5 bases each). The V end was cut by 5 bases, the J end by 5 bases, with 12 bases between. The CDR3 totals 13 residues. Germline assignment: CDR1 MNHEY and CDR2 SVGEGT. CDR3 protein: CASSLGPRETQYF. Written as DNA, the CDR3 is TGTGCCAGCAGTCTGGGACCCAGGGAGACCCAGTACTTC.

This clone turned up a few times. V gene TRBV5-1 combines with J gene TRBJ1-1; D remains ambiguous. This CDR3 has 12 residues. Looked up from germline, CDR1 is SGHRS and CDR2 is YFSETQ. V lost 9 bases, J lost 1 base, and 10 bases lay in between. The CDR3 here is CANEIENTEAFF. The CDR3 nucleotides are TGCGCCAACGAGATCGAGAACACTGAAGCTTTCTTT. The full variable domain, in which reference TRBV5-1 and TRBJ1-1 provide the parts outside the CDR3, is KAGVTQTPRYLIKTRGQQVTLSCSPISGHRSVSWYQQTPGQGLQFLFEYFSETQRNKGNFPGRFSGRQFSNSRSEMNVSTLELGDSALYLCANEIENTEAFFGQGTRLTVV.

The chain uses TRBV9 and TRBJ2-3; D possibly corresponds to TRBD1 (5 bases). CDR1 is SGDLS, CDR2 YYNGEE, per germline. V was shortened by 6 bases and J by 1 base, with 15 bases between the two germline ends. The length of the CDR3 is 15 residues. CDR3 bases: TGTGCCAGCAATGATAAGGGGTGGGGCACAGATACGCAGTATTTT. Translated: CASNDKGWGTDTQYF.

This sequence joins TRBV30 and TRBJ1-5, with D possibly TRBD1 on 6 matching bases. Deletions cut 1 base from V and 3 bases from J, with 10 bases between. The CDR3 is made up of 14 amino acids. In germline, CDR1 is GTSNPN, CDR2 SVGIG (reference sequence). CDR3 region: CAWSGGGNNQPQHF. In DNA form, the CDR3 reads TGTGCCTGGAGTGGAGGGGGTAACAATCAGCCCCAGCATTTT.

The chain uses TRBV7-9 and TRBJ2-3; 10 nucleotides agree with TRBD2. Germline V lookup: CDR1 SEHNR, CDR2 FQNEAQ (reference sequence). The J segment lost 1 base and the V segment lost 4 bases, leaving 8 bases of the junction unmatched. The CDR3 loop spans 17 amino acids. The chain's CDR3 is CASSSRTSGARTDTQYF. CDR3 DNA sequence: TGTGCCAGCAGCTCAAGGACTAGCGGAGCTCGCACAGATACGCAGTATTTT.

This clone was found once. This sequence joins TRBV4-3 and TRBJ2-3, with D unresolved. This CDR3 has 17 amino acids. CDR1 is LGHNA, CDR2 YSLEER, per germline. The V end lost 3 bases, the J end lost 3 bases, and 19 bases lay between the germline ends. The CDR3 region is CASSHQIRVGLTDTQYF. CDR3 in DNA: TGCGCCAGCAGCCATCAGATCCGGGTTGGATTGACAGATACGCAGTATTTT.

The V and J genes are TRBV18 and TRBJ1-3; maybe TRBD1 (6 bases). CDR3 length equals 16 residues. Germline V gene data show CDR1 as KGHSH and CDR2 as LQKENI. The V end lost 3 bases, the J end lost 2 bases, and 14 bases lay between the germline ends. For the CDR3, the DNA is TGTGCCAGCTCACCGACTTCTACAGGGACTGGAAACACCATATATTTT. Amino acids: CASSPTSTGTGNTIYF.

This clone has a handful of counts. The CDR3 DNA follows: TGCGCCAGCAGCCAGTTCTACGGTTCACCCCTCCACTTT. Protein product: CASSQFYGSPLHF. The chain has TRBV4-1 and TRBJ1-6, with D unclear. V was trimmed by 3 bases and J by 9 bases, leaving 9 bases between them. The CDR3 is 13 amino acids. CDR1 MGHRA and CDR2 YSYEKL come from the germline V gene.